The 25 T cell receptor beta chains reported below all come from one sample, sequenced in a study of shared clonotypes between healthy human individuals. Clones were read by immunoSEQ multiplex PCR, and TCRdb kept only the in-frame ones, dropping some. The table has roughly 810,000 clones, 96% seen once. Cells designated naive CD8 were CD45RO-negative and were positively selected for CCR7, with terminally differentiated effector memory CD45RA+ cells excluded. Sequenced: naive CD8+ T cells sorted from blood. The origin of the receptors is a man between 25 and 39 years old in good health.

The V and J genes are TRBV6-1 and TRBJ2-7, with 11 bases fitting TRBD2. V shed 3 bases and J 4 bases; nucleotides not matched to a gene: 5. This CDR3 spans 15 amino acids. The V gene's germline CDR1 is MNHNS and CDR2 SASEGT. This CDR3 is CASSELAGGMYEQYF. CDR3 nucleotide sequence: TGTGCCAGCAGTGAGTTAGCGGGAGGGATGTACGAGCAGTACTTC.

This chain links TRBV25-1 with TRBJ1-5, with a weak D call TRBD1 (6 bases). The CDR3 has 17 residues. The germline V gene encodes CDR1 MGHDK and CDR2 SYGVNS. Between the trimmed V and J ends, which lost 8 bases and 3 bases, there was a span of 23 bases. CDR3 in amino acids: CASPNAGEGYNNQPQHF. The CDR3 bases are TGTGCCAGCCCGAACGCAGGGGAGGGGTATAACAATCAGCCCCAGCATTTT.

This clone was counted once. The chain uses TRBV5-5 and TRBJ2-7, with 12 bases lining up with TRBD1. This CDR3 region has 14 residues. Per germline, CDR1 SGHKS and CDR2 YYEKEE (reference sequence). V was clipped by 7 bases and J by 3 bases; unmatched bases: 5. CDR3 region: CASEGTGGFYEQYF. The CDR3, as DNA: TGTGCCAGCGAAGGGACAGGGGGCTTCTACGAGCAGTACTTC.

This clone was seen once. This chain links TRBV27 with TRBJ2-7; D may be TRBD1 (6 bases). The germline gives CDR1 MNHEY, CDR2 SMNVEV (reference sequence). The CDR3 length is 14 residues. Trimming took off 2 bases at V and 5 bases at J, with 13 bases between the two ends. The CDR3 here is CASSLGTGSDEQYF. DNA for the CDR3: TGTGCCAGCAGTTTAGGAACAGGGTCTGACGAGCAGTACTTC.

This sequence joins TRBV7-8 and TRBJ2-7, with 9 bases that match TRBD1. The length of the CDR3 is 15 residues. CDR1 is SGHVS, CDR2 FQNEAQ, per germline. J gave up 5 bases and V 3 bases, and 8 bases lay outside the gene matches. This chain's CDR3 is CASSFIGTGLDEQYF. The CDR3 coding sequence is TGTGCCAGCAGCTTCATCGGGACAGGGTTGGACGAGCAGTACTTC.

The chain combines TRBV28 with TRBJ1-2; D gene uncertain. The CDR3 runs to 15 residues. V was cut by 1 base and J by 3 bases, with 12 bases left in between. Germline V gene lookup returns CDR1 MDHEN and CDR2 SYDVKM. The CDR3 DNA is TGTGCCAGCAGTTTATCGGGCAATCCGGACTATGGCTACACCTTC. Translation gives CASSLSGNPDYGYTF.

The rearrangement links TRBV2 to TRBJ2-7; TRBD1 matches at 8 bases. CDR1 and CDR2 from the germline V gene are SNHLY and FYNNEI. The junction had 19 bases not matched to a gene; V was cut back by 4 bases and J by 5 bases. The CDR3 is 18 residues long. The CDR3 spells CASSGTAVDRAFLDEQYF. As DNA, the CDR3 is TGTGCCAGCAGTGGAACAGCTGTGGACAGGGCTTTCCTCGACGAGCAGTACTTC.

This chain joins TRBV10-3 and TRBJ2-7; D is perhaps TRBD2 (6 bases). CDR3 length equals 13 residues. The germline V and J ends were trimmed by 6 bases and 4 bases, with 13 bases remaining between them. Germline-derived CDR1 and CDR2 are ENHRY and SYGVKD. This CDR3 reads CAIRSEGGYEQYF. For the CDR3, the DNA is TGTGCCATCAGGTCGGAGGGTGGATACGAGCAGTACTTC.

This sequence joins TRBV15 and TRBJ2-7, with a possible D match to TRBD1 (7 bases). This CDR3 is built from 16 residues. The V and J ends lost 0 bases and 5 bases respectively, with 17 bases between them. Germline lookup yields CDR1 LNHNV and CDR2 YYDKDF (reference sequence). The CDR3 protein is CATSRDQGGVNHEQYF. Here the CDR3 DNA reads TGTGCCACCAGCAGAGATCAGGGGGGAGTTAACCACGAGCAGTACTTC.

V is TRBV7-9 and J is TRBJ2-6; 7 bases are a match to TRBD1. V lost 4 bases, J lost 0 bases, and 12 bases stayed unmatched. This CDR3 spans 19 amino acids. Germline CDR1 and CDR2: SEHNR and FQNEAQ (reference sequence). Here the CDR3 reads CASSSADRTGTSGANVLTF. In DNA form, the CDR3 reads TGTGCCAGCAGCTCCGCGGACAGGACGGGGACCTCTGGGGCCAACGTCCTGACTTTC.

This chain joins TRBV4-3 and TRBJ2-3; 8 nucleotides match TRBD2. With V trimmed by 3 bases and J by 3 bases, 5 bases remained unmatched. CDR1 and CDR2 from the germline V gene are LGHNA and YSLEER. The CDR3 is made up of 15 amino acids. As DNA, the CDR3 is TGCGCCAGCAGCCAGGGCGGGAGGACGACAGATACGCAGTATTTT. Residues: CASSQGGRTTDTQYF.

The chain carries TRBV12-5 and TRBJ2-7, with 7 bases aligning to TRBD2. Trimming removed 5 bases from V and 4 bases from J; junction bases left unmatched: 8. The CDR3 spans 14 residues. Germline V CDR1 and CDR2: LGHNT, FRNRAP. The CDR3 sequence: CASGRTGTTYEQYF. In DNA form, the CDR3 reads TGTGCTAGTGGTCGAACCGGGACTACATACGAGCAGTACTTC.

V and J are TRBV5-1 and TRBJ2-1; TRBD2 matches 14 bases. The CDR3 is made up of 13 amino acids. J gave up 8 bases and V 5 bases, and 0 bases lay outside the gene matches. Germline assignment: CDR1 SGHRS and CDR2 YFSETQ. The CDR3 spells CASRGLAGDEQFF. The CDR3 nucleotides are TGCGCCAGCAGGGGACTAGCGGGGGATGAGCAGTTCTTC.

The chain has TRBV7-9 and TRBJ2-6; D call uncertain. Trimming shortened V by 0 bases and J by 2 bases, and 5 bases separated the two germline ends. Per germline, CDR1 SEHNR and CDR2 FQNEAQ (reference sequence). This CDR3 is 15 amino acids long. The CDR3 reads CASSLAAAGANVLTF. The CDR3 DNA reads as TGTGCCAGCAGCTTAGCCGCGGCTGGGGCCAACGTCCTGACTTTC. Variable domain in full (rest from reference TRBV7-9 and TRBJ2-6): DTGVSQNPRHKITKRGQNVTFRCDPISEHNRLYWYRQTLGQGPEFLTYFQNEAQLEKSRLLSDRFSAERPKGSFSTLEIQRTEQGDSAMYLCASSLAAAGANVLTFGAGSRLTVL.

In nucleotides, the CDR3 is TGTGCCAGCAGTGTGACAGGTAACTCCTACGAGCAGTACTTC. As protein: CASSVTGNSYEQYF. The chain uses TRBV27 and TRBJ2-7; D perhaps matches TRBD1 (6 bases). The V gene's germline CDR1 is MNHEY and CDR2 SMNVEV (reference sequence). The V gene lost 5 bases and the J gene lost 0 bases, with 11 bases spanning the gap. There are 14 residues in the CDR3.

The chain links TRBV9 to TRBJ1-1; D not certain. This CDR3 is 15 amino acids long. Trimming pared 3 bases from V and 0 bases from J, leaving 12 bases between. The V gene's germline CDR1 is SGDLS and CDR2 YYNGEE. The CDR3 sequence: CASSANSAMNTEAFF. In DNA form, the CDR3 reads TGTGCCAGCAGCGCCAACAGTGCGATGAACACTGAAGCTTTCTTT.

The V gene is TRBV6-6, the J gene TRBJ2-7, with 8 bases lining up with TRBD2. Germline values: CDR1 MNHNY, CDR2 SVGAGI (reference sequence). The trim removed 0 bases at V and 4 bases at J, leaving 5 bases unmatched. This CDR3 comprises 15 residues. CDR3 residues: CASSYSAGVRYEQYF. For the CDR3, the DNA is TGTGCCAGCAGTTACTCAGCGGGAGTCAGGTACGAGCAGTACTTC.

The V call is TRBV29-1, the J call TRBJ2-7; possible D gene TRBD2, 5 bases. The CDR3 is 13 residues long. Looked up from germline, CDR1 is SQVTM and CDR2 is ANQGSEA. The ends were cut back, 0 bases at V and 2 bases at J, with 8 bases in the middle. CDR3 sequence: CSVEEDSAYEQYF. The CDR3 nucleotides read TGCAGCGTTGAAGAGGACTCAGCCTACGAGCAGTACTTC.

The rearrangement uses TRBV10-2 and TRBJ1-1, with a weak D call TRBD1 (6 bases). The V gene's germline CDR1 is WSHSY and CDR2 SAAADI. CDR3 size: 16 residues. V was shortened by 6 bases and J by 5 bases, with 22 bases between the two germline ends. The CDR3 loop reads CASSPPGQGGGTEAFF. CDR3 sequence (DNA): TGCGCCAGCAGCCCCCCGGGACAAGGTGGAGGAACTGAAGCTTTCTTT.

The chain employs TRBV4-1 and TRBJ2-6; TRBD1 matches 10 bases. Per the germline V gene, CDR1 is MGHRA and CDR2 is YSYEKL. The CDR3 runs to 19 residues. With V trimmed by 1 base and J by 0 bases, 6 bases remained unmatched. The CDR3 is CASSQGRQGADSGANVLTF. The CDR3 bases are TGCGCCAGCAGCCAAGGTCGACAGGGGGCGGACTCTGGGGCCAACGTCCTGACTTTC.

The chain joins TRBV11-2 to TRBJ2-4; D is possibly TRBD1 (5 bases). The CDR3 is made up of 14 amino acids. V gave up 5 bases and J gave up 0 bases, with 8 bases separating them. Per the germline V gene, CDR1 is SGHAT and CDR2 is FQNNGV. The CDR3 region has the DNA TGTGCCAGCAGCACAGGAATAGCCAAAAACATTCAGTACTTC. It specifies CASSTGIAKNIQYF.

The CDR3 loop reads CASSLPGKTRPNDEQFF. The CDR3 DNA reads as TGTGCCAGCTCCTTACCAGGGAAAACAAGGCCTAACGATGAGCAGTTCTTC. The J gene is TRBJ2-1, the V gene TRBV18; maybe TRBD1 (5 bases). Germline loops: CDR1 KGHSH, CDR2 LQKENI. V lost 6 bases and J lost 8, with 26 bases in between. This CDR3 has 17 amino acids. Filled out from reference TRBV18 and TRBJ2-1, the complete variable domain reads NAGVMQNPRHLVRRRGQEARLRCSPMKGHSHVYWYRQLPEEGLKFMVYLQKENIIDESGMPKERFSAEFPKEGPSILRIQQVVRGDSAAYFCASSLPGKTRPNDEQFFGPGTRLTVL.

The CDR3 spells CASSHPGTSGSPIDEQFF. The CDR3 DNA follows: TGTGCCAGCAGCCACCCCGGGACTAGCGGGAGTCCCATCGATGAGCAGTTCTTC. The J gene is TRBJ2-1, the V gene TRBV7-9; 14 positions match TRBD2. The length of the CDR3 is 18 residues. V lost 5 bases and J lost 8; bases outside the gene matches: 14. Germline V lookup: CDR1 SEHNR, CDR2 FQNEAQ (reference sequence).

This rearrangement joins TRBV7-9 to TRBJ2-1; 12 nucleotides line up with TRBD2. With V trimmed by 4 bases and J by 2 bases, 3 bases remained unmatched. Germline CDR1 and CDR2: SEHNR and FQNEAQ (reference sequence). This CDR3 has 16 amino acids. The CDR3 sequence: CASSSLAGGPYNEQFF. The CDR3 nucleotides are TGTGCCAGCAGCTCCCTAGCGGGAGGGCCCTACAATGAGCAGTTCTTC.

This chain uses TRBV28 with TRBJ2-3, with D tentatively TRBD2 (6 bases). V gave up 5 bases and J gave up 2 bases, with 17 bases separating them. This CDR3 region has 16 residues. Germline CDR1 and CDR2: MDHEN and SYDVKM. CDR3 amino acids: CASSQVSGEVTDTQYF. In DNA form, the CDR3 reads TGTGCCAGCAGTCAGGTTTCGGGGGAGGTCACAGATACGCAGTATTTT.